Below are 6 T cell receptor beta chains sequenced from a single sample in a study of technical replicates of blood from a handful of donors. This table comes from immunoSEQ multiplex PCR, and its TCRdb copy is limited to in-frame clones, with some not included. The sample holds about 100,000 clones; around 95% are singletons and the top ten take roughly 0.22%. The specimen was T cells isolated from PBMCs. The receptors derive from a human donor in good health.

The chain couples TRBV28 to TRBJ2-1; D uncertain. The CDR3 consists of 15 residues. Germline V CDR1 and CDR2: MDHEN, SYDVKM. V was clipped by 4 bases and J by 0 bases, with 10 bases between them. The CDR3: CASSSYPSSYNEQFF. The CDR3 coding sequence is TGTGCCAGCAGTTCCTACCCGAGCTCCTACAATGAGCAGTTCTTC.

The chain links TRBV2 to TRBJ2-1, with a weak D call TRBD2 (5 bases). Germline-derived CDR1 and CDR2 are SNHLY and FYNNEI. This CDR3 comprises 15 residues. V lost 3 bases, J lost 8 bases, and 17 bases lay in between. The DNA of the CDR3 is TGTGCCAGCAGTGATTACGGGTCCGCGGGTCATGAGCAGTTCTTC. Protein: CASSDYGSAGHEQFF.

This clone was seen a single time. This chain uses TRBV6-5 with TRBJ1-1; no firm D call. The germline gives CDR1 MNHEY, CDR2 SVGAGI. Trimming shortened V by 2 bases and J by 5 bases, and 9 bases separated the two germline ends. CDR3 length: 13 residues. CDR3 sequence reads: CASSYGSGTEAFF. The CDR3, as DNA: TGTGCCAGCAGTTACGGGTCGGGGACTGAAGCTTTCTTT.

The genes are TRBV19 and TRBJ2-7; D may be TRBD2 (7 bases). The CDR3 spans 15 residues. Trimming cost V 6 bases and J 3 bases, with 18 bases left between them. Germline loops: CDR1 LNHDA, CDR2 SQIVND (reference sequence). CDR3 sequence: CASRRSGGANYEQYF. CDR3 in DNA: TGTGCCAGTAGAAGAAGTGGGGGGGCTAACTACGAGCAGTACTTC. The complete variable domain, with remaining parts taken from reference TRBV19 and TRBJ2-7, reads DGGITQSPKYLFRKEGQNVTLSCEQNLNHDAMYWYRQDPGQGLRLIYYSQIVNDFQKGDIAEGYSVSREKKESFPLTVTSAQKNPTAFYLCASRRSGGANYEQYFGPGTRLTVT.

The chain links TRBV27 to TRBJ1-1; D remains unclear. V was clipped by 8 bases and J by 0 bases, with 16 bases between them. The CDR3 is 15 residues long. The germline gives CDR1 MNHEY, CDR2 SMNVEV (reference sequence). For the CDR3, the DNA is TGTGCCAGCGGAGAAGATTCCTACATGAACACTGAAGCTTTCTTT. This encodes CASGEDSYMNTEAFF.

The chain uses TRBV4-1 and TRBJ2-1, with TRBD1 as a possible D gene (6 bases). V dropped 7 bases and J dropped 0 bases, with 19 bases sitting between them. The CDR3 is 17 amino acids. Germline-derived CDR1 and CDR2 are MGHRA and YSYEKL. The CDR3 here is CASTPGPGQNSYNEQFF. CDR3 DNA sequence: TGCGCCAGCACCCCAGGCCCGGGACAAAACTCCTACAATGAGCAGTTCTTC.